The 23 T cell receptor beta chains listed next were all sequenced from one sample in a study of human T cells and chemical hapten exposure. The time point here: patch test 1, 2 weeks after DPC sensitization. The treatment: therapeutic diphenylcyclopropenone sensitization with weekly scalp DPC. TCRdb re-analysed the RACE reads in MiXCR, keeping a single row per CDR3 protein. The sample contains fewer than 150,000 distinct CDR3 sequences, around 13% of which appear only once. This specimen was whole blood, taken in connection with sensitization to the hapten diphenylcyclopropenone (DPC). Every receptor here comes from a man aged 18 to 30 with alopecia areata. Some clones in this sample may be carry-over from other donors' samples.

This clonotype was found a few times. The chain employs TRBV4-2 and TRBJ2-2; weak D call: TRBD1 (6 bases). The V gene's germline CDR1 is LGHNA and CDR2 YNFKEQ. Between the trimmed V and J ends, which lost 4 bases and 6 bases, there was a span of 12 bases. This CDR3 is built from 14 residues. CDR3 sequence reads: CASSPWGRAGELFF. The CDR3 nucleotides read TGTGCCAGCAGCCCGTGGGGGCGGGCCGGGGAGCTGTTTTTT.

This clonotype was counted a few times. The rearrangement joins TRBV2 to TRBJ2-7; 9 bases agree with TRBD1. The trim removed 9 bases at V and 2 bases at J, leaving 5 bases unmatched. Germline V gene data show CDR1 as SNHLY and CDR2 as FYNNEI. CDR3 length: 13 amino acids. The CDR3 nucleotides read TGTGCCAGTACAGGGGGCCAACCCTACGAGCAGTACTTC. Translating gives CASTGGQPYEQYF. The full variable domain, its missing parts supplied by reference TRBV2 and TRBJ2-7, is EPEVTQTPSHQVTQMGQEVILRCVPISNHLYFYWYRQILGQKVEFLVSFYNNEISEKSEIFDDQFSVERPDGSNFTLKIRSTKLEDSAMYFCASTGGQPYEQYFGPGTRLTVT.

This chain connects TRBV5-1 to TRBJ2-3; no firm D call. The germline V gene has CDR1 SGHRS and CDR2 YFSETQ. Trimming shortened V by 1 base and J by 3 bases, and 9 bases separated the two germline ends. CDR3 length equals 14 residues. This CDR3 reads CASSLNSLTDTQYF. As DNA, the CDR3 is TGCGCCAGCAGCTTGAATAGTTTGACAGATACGCAGTATTTT.

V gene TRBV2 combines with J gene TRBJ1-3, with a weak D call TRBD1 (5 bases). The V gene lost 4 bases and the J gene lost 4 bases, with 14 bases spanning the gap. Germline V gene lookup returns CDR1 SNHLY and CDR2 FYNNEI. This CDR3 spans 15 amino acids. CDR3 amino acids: CASSGGVGGGNTIYF. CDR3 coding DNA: TGTGCCAGCAGTGGAGGGGTAGGCGGCGGAAACACCATATATTTT.

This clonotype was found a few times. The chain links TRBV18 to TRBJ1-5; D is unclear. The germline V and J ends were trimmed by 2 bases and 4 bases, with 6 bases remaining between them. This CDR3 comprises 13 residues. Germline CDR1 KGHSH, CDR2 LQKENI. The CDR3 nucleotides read TGTGCCAGCTCACCAGGGAGGAATCAGCCCCAGCATTTT. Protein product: CASSPGRNQPQHF.

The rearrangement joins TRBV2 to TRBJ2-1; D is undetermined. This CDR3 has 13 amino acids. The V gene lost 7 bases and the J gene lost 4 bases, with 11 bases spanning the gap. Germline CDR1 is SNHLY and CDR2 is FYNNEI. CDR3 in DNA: TGTGCCAGCAATGAGAGGCAGTACAATGAGCAGTTCTTC. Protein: CASNERQYNEQFF.

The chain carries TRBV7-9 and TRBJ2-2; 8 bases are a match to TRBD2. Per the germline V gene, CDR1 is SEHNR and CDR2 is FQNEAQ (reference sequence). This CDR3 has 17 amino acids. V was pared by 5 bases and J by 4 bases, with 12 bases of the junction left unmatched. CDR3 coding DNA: TGTGCCAGCAGCCGGCCGCGGGGGGCCCTCGGCACCGGGGAGCTGTTTTTT. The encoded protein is CASSRPRGALGTGELFF.

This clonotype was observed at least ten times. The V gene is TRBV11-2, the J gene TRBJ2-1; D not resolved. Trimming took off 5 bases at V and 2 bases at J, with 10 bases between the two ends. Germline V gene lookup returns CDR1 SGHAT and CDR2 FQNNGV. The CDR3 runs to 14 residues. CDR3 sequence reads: CASSPRTTYNEQFF. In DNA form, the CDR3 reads TGTGCCAGCAGCCCCAGGACGACCTACAATGAGCAGTTCTTC. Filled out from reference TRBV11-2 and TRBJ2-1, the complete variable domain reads EAGVAQSPRYKIIEKRQSVAFWCNPISGHATLYWYQQILGQGPKLLIQFQNNGVVDDSQLPKDRFSAERLKGVDSTLKIQPAKLEDSAVYLCASSPRTTYNEQFFGPGTRLTVL.

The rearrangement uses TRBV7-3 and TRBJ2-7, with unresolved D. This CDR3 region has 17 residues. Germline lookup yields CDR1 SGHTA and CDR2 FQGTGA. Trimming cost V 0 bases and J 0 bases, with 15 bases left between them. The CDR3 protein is CASSLTFPPASSYEQYF. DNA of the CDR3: TGTGCCAGCAGCTTAACGTTTCCTCCGGCTAGCTCCTACGAGCAGTACTTC.

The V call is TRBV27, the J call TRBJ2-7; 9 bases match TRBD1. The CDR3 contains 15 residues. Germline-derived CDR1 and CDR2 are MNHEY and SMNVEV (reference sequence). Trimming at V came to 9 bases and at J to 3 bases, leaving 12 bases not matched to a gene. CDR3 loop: CARNPGQGVGYEQYV. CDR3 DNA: TGTGCCAGAAACCCGGGACAGGGAGTGGGCTACGAGCAGTACGTC.

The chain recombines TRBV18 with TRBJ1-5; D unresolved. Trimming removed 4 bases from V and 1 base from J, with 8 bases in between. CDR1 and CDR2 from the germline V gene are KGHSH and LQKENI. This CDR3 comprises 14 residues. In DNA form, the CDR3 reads TGTGCCAGCTCACGGGCTGACAGCAATCAGCCCCAGCATTTT. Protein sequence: CASSRADSNQPQHF.

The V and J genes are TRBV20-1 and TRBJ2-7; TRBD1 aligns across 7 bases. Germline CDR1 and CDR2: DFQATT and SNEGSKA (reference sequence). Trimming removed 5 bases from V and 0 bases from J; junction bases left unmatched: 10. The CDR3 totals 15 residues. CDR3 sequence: CSAFPGQVSSYEQYF. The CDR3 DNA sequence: TGCAGTGCTTTCCCCGGACAGGTGAGCTCCTACGAGCAGTACTTC.

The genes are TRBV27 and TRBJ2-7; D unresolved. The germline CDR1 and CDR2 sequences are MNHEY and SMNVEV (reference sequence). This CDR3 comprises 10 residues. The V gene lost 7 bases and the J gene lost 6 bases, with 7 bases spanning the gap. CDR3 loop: CASNGIEQYV. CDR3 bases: TGTGCCAGCAATGGCATCGAGCAGTACGTC.

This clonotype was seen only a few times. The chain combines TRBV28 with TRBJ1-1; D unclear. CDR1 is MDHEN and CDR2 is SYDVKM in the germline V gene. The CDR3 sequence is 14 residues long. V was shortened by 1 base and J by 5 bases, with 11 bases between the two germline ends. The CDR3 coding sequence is TGTGCCAGCAGTTTATCCAGGATTGGGACTGAAGCTTTCTTT. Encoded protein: CASSLSRIGTEAFF.

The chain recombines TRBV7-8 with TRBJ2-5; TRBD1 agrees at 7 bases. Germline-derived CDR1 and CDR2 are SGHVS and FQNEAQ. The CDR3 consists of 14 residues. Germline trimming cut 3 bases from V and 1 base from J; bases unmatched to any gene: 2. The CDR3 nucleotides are TGTGCCAGCAGCTTCTGGGACAGCCAAGAGACCCAGTACTTC. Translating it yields CASSFWDSQETQYF. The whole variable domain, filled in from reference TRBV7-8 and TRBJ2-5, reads GAGVSQSPRYKVAKRGQDVALRCDPISGHVSLFWYQQALGQGPEFLTYFQNEAQLDKSGLPSDRFFAERPEGSVSTLKIQRTQQEDSAVYLCASSFWDSQETQYFGPGTRLLVL.

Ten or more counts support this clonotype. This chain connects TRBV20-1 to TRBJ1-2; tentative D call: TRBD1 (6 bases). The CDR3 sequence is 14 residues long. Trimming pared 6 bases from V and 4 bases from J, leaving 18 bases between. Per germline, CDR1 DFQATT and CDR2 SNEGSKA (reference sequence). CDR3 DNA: TGCAGTGCCACTAACAGGGATCGCGGCTATGGCTACACCTTC. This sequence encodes CSATNRDRGYGYTF.

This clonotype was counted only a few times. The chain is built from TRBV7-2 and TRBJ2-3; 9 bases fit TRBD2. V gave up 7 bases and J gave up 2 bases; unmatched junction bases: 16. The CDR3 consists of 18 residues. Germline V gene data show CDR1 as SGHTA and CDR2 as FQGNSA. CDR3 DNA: TGTGCCAGCAACCCAGGCCCAGCGGGGGGTTCAAACACAGATACGCAGTATTTT. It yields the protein CASNPGPAGGSNTDTQYF.

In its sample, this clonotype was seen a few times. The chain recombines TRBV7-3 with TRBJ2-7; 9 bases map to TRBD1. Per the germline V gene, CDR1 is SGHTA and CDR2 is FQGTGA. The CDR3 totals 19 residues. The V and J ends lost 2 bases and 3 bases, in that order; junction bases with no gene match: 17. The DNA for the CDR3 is TGTGCCAGCAGCTTAGAAGTCAGGGGAGCGACAGGGGGTTACTACGAGCAGTACGTC. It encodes CASSLEVRGATGGYYEQYV.

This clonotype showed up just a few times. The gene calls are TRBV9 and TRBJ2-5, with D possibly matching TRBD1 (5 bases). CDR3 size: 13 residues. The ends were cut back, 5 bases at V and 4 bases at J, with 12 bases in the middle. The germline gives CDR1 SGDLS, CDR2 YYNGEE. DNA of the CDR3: TGTGCCAGCAGGCCCGAAGGGGCAGAGACCCAGTACTTC. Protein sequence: CASRPEGAETQYF.

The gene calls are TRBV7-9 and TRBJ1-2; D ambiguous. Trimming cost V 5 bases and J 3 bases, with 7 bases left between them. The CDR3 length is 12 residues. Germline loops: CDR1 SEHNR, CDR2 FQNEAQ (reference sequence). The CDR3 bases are TGTGCCAGCAGCCCTGGCGACTATGGCTACACCTTC. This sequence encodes CASSPGDYGYTF.

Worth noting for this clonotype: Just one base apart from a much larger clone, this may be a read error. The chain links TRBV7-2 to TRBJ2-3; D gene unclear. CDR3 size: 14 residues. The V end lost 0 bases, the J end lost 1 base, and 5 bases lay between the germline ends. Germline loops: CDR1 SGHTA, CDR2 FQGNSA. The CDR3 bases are TGTGCCAGCAGCTTAGCCAAGGGCACAGATACGCAGTATTTT. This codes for CASSLAKGTDTQYF.

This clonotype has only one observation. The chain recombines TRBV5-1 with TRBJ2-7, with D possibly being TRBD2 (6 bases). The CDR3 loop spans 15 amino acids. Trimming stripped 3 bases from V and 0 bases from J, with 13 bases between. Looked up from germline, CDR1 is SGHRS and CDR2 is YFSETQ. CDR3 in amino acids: CASSSSLATSYEQYF. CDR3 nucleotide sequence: TGCGCCAGCAGCTCTAGTCTAGCGACCTCCTACGAGCAGTACTTC.

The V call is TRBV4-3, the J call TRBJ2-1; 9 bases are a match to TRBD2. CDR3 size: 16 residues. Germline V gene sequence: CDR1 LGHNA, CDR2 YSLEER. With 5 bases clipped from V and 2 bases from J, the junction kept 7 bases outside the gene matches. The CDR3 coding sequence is TGCGCCAGCAGCTCTACCTTAGCGGGGGCCTACAATGAGCAGTTCTTC. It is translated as CASSSTLAGAYNEQFF.